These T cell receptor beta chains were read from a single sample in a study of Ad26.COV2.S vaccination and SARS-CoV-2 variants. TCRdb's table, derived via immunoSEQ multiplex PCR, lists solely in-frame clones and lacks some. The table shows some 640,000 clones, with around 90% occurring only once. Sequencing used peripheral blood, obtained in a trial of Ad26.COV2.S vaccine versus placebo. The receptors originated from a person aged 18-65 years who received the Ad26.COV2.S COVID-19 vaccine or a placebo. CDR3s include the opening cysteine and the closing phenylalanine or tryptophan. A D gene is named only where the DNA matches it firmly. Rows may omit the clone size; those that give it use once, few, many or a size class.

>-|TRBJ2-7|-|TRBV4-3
CASSPGVGNYEQYF
TGCGCCAGCAGCCCAGGGGTGGGAAACTACGAGCAGTACTTC
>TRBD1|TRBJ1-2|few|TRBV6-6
CASSYPTGGFVIGYTF
TGTGCCAGCAGTTACCCTACAGGGGGATTCGTGATTGGCTACACCTTC
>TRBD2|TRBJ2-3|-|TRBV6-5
CASRPERGGTDTQYF
TGTGCCAGCAGACCCGAGCGGGGCGGCACAGATACGCAGTATTTT
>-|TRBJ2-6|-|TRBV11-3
CASSLDGSGANVLTF
TGTGCCAGCAGCCTAGACGGGTCTGGGGCCAACGTCCTGACTTTC
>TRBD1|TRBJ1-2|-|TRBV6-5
CASSSPTGGGGGYTF
TGTGCCAGCAGTTCGCCTACAGGGGGCGGGGGTGGCTACACCTTC
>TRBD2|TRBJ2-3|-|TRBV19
CASSKGLAIHTDTQYF
TGTGCCAGTAGCAAAGGACTAGCCATTCACACAGATACGCAGTATTTT
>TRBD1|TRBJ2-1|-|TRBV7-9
CASSDDRGLSSYNEQFF
TGTGCCAGCAGCGACGACAGGGGCCTTAGCTCCTACAATGAGCAGTTCTTC
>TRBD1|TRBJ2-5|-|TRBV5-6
CASSQIGQGGRETQYF
TGTGCCAGCAGCCAAATCGGACAGGGGGGTCGTGAGACCCAGTACTTC
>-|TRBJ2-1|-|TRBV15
CATSRGGNEQFF
TGTGCCACCAGCAGAGGGGGAAATGAGCAGTTCTTC
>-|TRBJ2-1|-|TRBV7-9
CASSPSIRASTSSYNEQFF
TGTGCCAGCAGCCCTAGCATACGGGCTAGCACGAGCTCCTACAATGAGCAGTTCTTC
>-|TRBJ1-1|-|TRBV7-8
CASSLAQNTEAFF
TGTGCCAGCAGCTTAGCCCAGAACACTGAAGCTTTCTTT
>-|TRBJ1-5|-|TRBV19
CASNRQIVGDQPQHF
TGTGCCAGTAACCGACAGATAGTAGGGGATCAGCCCCAGCATTTT
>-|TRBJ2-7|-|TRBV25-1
CASSDLASYEQYF
TGTGCCAGCAGTGATCTCGCCTCCTACGAGCAGTACTTC
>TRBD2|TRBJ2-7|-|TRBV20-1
CSASDSGRSDEQYF
TGCAGTGCTAGTGACAGCGGGAGGTCGGATGAGCAGTACTTC
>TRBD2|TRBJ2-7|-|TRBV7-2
CASSSGTSGTITYEQYF
TGTGCCAGCAGCTCCGGGACTAGCGGGACAATTACCTACGAGCAGTACTTC
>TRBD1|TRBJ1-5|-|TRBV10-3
CAISREGAPTGQPQHF
TGTGCCATCAGCCGAGAGGGGGCCCCCACGGGTCAGCCCCAGCATTTT
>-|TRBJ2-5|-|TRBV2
CASSDDLGGQETQYF
TGTGCCAGCAGTGACGACTTAGGGGGCCAAGAGACCCAGTACTTC
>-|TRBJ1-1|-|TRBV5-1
CASSNGQPNTEAFF
TGCGCCAGCAGCAACGGACAGCCCAACACTGAAGCTTTCTTT
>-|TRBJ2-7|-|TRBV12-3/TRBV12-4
CASSQTFYEQYF
TGTGCCAGCAGTCAGACTTTCTACGAGCAGTACTTC
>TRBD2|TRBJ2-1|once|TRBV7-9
CASSLNTLAGGEQFF
TGTGCCAGCAGCCTTAACACCCTAGCGGGAGGGGAGCAGTTCTTC
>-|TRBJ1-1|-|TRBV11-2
CASRTQGVGEAFF
TGTGCCAGCAGAACTCAGGGTGTTGGTGAAGCTTTCTTT
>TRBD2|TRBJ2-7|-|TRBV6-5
CASRPTSGGSYEQYF
TGTGCCAGCAGACCCACTAGCGGGGGGTCCTACGAGCAGTACTTC
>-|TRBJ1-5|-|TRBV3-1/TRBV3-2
CASSPSWRRGGGDQPQHF
TGTGCCAGCAGCCCAAGCTGGAGACGAGGGGGAGGCGATCAGCCCCAGCATTTT